Below are 4 T cell receptor beta chains sequenced from a single sample in a study of follicular helper T cells after annual influenza vaccination. Repertoires were generated with immunoSEQ multiplex PCR, while TCRdb's copy carries only in-frame clones and drops some. The sample has approximately 25,000 clones, 80% to 90% seen once. Regarding time point: 2014-2015 season, pre-vaccination. The sequencing used CXCR5+ CD38- circulating T follicular helper cells from blood, collected on the day of influenza vaccination. The subset is: circulating Tfh, non-naive CD4+CXCR5+PD-1+ (ICOS+CD38+ or ICOS-CD38-). These receptors were collected from an adult who received the influenza vaccine.

The rearrangement uses TRBV21-1 and TRBJ1-1; the table gives TRBD1 as D, unverified against the DNA. TRBV21-1 is a known pseudogene. The CDR3 has 15 amino acids. The CDR3 coding sequence is TGTGCCAGCAGCACCCGGGACATCATGAACACTGAAGCTTTCTTT. Translation gives CASSTRDIMNTEAFF.

The rearrangement joins TRBV7-2 to TRBJ2-1, with 9 nucleotides matching TRBD2. Per germline, CDR1 SGHTA and CDR2 FQGNSA. The CDR3 covers 14 residues. V lost 1 base, J lost 7 bases, and 2 bases stayed unmatched. The CDR3 is CASSLVAGGNEQFF. The CDR3 nucleotides are TGTGCCAGCAGCTTAGTGGCGGGGGGGAATGAGCAGTTCTTC.

This clone appeared a few times. The rearrangement links TRBV2 to TRBJ1-2, with 8 bases matching TRBD1. The CDR3 runs 13 residues. V lost 4 bases and J lost 8; bases outside the gene matches: 6. Germline-derived CDR1 and CDR2 are SNHLY and FYNNEI. CDR3 loop: CASSVADRDGYTF. The CDR3 DNA reads TGTGCCAGCAGTGTGGCGGACAGGGACGGCTACACCTTC.

The gene calls are TRBV5-1 and TRBJ1-4; the match to TRBD1 covers 7 bases. The CDR3 loop spans 14 amino acids. Germline assignment: CDR1 SGHRS and CDR2 YFSETQ. V lost 2 bases and J lost 5; bases outside the gene matches: 3. The CDR3 reads CASSLQGRNEKLFF. Written as DNA, the CDR3 is TGCGCCAGCAGCTTACAGGGGAGGAATGAAAAACTGTTTTTT. Looking up the rest from reference TRBV5-1 and TRBJ1-4 gives the full variable domain: KAGVTQTPRYLIKTRGQQVTLSCSPISGHRSVSWYQQTPGQGLQFLFEYFSETQRNKGNFPGRFSGRQFSNSRSEMNVSTLELGDSALYLCASSLQGRNEKLFFGSGTQLSVL.